This paragraph reports one TCR beta chain. This specimen belongs to a study of T cell responses to AZD1222 COVID-19 vaccine. Only in-frame clones appear in the TCRdb table, and some are missing; sequencing was by immunoSEQ multiplex PCR. The table records some 130,000 clones, about 87% of them present only once. The CDR3 is made up of 14 amino acids. Looked up from germline, CDR1 is MNHNY and CDR2 is SVGAGI (reference sequence). Trimming removed 6 bases at V and 0 bases at J, with 11 bases between. The sample in question was peripheral blood, obtained on day 0 of AZD1222 vaccination. The source is an adult in good health. This chain connects TRBV6-6 to TRBJ1-1, with TRBD1 as a possible D gene (5 bases). The DNA for the CDR3 is TGTGCCAGCAGGTCGGGGGATATGAACACTGAAGCTTTCTTT. Translating it yields CASRSGDMNTEAFF.